This TCR beta chain was profiled in a study of control samples from healthy donors and cancer patients. Only in-frame clones appear in the TCRdb table, and some are missing; sequencing was by immunoSEQ multiplex PCR. Among approximately 87,000 clones listed, approximately 90% were seen once. V shed 2 bases and J shed 0 bases, with 14 bases lying between them. Per germline, CDR1 MGHRA and CDR2 YSYEKL. The CDR3 loop spans 17 amino acids. The rearrangement links TRBV4-1 to TRBJ1-3; D is perhaps TRBD1 (5 bases). Sample: blood. The sequence was collected from a woman aged 45-65 years in good health. The CDR3 loop is CASSQMGLLSSGNTIYF. The CDR3 nucleotides are TGCGCCAGCAGCCAAATGGGACTCTTGAGCTCTGGAAACACCATATATTTT.